This entry is about one T cell receptor (beta chain). Its antigen is unidentified. The source of the sample is a study of OX40 agonist ivuxolimab in advanced cancers. Study at large: The dose-escalation cohort was just under 85% male, with a mean age of around 60 years, ranging roughly 20 to 90. Earlier treatment with anti-PD-1, anti-PD-L1 or anti-CTLA-4 was permitted, and less than 50% had received some.

Libraries were prepared by immunoSEQ multiplex PCR; TCRdb keeps only in-frame clonotypes and omits some of them. The repertoire has 75,000 to 100,000 clones, 90% of them found once; the top ten carry more than 0.6%. Study observations and caveats: CD4+ and CD8+ blood T cells expanded clonally by week 6 at 0.1 to 3.0 mg/kg. Partial responders dosed at 0.1-3.0 mg/kg displayed clonal expansion ranking among the lowest.

The source of this sequence is an adult with an advanced solid tumor such as melanoma, head and neck, liver or kidney cancer. The input for sequencing was CD4+ or CD8+ T cells sorted from blood, taken in a trial of the OX40 agonist ivuxolimab.

The CDR3: CASSWGQQTNYGYTF. The CDR3 DNA sequence: TGTGCCAGCAGCTGGGGACAGCAAACTAACTATGGCTACACCTTC. The V and J genes are TRBV5-4 and TRBJ1-2, with 7 positions matching TRBD1. The length of the CDR3 is 15 residues. Germline V gene lookup returns CDR1 SGHNT and CDR2 YYREEE (reference sequence). J was trimmed by 0 bases and V by 3 bases; bases with no gene match: 5.